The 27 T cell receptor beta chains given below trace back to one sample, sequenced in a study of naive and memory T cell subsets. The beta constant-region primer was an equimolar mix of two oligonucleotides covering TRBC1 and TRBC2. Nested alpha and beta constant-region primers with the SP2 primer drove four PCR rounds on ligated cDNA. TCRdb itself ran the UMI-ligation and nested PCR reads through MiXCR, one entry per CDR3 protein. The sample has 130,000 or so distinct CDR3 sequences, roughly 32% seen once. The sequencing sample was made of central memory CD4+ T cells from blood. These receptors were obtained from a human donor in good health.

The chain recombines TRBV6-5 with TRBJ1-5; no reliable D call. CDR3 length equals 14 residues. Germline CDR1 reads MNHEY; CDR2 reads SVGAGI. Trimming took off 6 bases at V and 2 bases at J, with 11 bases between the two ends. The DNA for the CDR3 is TGTGCCAGCAGAGGACGGTGGGGCAATCAGCCCCAGCATTTT. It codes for CASRGRWGNQPQHF.

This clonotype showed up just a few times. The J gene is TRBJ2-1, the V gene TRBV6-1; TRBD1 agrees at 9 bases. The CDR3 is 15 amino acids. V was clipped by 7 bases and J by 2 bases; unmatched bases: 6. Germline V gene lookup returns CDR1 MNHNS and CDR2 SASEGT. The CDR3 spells CASKKQGAAYNEQFF. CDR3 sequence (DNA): TGTGCCAGCAAAAAACAGGGGGCCGCCTACAATGAGCAGTTCTTC.

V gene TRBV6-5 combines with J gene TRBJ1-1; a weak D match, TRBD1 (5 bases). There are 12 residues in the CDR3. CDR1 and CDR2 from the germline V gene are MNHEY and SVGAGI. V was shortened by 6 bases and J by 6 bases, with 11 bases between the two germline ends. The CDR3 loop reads CASSRGTAEAFF. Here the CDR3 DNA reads TGTGCCAGCAGCCGCGGGACCGCTGAAGCTTTCTTT.

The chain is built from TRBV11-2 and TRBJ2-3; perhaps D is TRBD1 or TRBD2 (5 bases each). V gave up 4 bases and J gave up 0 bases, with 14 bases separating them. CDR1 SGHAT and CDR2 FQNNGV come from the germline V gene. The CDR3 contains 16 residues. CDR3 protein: CASSSPRRDSTDTQYF. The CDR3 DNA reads TGTGCCAGCAGCTCGCCCCGCAGGGACAGCACAGATACGCAGTATTTT.

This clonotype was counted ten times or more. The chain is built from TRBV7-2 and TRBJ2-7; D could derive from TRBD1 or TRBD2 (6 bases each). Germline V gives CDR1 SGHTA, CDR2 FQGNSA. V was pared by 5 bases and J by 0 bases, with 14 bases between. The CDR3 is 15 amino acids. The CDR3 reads CASSPHGGRSYEQYF. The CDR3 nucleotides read TGTGCCAGCAGCCCACACGGGGGCCGCTCCTACGAGCAGTACTTC.

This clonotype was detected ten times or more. As DNA, the CDR3 is TGCAGTGCCCCAAGACAGCGAGAAGCTTTCTTT. Translation: CSAPRQREAFF. V and J are TRBV20-1 and TRBJ1-1, with D perhaps matching TRBD1 (5 bases). CDR1 and CDR2 (germline): DFQATT, SNEGSKA (reference sequence). V lost 6 bases to trimming and J lost 8 bases, with 13 bases between them. This CDR3 is built from 11 residues.

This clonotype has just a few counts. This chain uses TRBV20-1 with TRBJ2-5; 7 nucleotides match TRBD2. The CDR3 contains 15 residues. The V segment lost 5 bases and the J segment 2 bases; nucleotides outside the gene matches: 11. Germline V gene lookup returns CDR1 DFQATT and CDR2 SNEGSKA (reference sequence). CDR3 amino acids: CSALSQRDLQETQYF. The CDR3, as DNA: TGCAGTGCTCTTTCCCAGCGGGACCTACAAGAGACCCAGTACTTC.

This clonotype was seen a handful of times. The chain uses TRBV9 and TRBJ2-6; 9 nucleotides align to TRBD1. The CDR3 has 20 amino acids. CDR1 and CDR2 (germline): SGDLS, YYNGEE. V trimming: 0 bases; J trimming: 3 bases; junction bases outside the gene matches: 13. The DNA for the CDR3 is TGTGCCAGCAGCGTAGCTACAACAGGGGGCGAGTATAATGGGGCCAACGTCCTGACTTTC. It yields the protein CASSVATTGGEYNGANVLTF.

CDR3 nucleotide sequence: TGTGCCAGCAGTTTAGCGGGCCTCACCTACGAGCAGTACTTC. Translated: CASSLAGLTYEQYF. The gene calls are TRBV12-3 or TRBV12-4 and TRBJ2-7, with D unresolved. This CDR3 contains 14 residues. The V and J ends lost 0 bases and 2 bases respectively, with 8 bases between them.

The CDR3 coding sequence is TGCGGACGGGATCGAGCGGGAGACAATGAGCAGTTCTTC. It encodes CGRDRAGDNEQFF. The chain combines TRBV20-1 with TRBJ2-1; 8 bases agree with TRBD2. The CDR3 is made up of 13 amino acids. The germline gives CDR1 DFQATT, CDR2 SNEGSKA (reference sequence).

The CDR3 DNA sequence: TGTGCCAGCAGTCCCTCAGCGGGGCTGGGATCTAGCACAGATACGCAGTATTTT. Its protein is CASSPSAGLGSSTDTQYF. V and J are TRBV28 and TRBJ2-3; 7 bases align to TRBD2. Germline V gene lookup returns CDR1 MDHEN and CDR2 SYDVKM. The CDR3 has 18 amino acids. V shed 5 bases, J shed 0 bases, and the junction held 14 bases outside the gene matches.

The chain's CDR3 is CSAQTGLAKNIQYF. The CDR3 DNA follows: TGCAGTGCCCAAACGGGACTAGCCAAAAACATTCAGTACTTC. This rearrangement joins TRBV20-1 to TRBJ2-4, with D perhaps TRBD2 (6 bases). The germline gives CDR1 DFQATT, CDR2 SNEGSKA (reference sequence). The V end was cut by 6 bases, the J end by 0 bases, with 12 bases between. This CDR3 contains 14 residues.

CDR3 DNA: TGTGCCAGCAGCTTAGGGTTTGGGGCCAGGGGCTACACAGATACGCAGTATTTT. Amino acids: CASSLGFGARGYTDTQYF. V and J are TRBV7-8 and TRBJ2-3; TRBD1 might be the D (6 bases). The CDR3 is made up of 18 amino acids. CDR1 is SGHVS, CDR2 FQNEAQ, per germline. With 1 base removed from V and 2 bases from J, the gap between germline ends came to 19 bases.

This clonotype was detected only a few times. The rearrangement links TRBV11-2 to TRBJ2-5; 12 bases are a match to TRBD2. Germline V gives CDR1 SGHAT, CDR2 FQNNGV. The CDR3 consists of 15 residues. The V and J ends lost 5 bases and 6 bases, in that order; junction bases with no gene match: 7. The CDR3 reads CASSTSSGRVKTQYF. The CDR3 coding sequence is TGTGCCAGCAGCACCTCTAGCGGGAGGGTGAAGACCCAGTACTTC.

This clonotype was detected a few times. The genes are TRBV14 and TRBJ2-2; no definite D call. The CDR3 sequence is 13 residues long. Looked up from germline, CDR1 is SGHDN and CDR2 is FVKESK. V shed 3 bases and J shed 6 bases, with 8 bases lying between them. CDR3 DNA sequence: TGTGCCAGCAGCCAGATTGGGGCCGGGGAGCTGTTTTTT. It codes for CASSQIGAGELFF.

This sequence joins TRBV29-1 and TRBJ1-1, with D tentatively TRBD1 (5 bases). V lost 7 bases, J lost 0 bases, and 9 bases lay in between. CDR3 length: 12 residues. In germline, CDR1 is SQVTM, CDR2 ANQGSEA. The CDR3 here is CSGGVMNTEAFF. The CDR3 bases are TGCAGCGGGGGGGTAATGAACACTGAAGCTTTCTTT.

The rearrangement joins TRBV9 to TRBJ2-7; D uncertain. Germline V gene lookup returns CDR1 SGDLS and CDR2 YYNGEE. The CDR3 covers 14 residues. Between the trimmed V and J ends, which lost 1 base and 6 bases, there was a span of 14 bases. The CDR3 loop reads CASSVKGTTTEQYF. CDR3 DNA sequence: TGTGCCAGCAGCGTAAAAGGCACCACCACCGAGCAGTACTTC.

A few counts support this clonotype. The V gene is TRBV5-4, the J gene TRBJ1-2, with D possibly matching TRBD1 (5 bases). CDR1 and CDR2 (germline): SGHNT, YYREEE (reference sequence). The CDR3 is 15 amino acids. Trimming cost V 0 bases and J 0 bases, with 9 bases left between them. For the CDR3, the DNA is TGTGCCAGCAGCTTGGACACAGGTTCTAACTATGGCTACACCTTC. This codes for CASSLDTGSNYGYTF.

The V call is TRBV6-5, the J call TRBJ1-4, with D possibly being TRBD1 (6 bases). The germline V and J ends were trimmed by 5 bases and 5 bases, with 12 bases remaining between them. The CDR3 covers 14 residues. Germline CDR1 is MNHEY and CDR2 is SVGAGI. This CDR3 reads CASSPGQQNEKLFF. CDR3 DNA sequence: TGTGCCAGCAGTCCTGGACAGCAAAATGAAAAACTGTTTTTT.

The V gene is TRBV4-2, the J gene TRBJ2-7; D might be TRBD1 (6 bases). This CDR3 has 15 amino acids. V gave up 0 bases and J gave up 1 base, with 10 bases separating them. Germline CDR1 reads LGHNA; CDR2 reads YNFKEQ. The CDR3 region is CASSQDRQGSYEQYF. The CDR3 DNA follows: TGTGCCAGCAGCCAAGATAGGCAGGGGTCCTACGAGCAGTACTTC.

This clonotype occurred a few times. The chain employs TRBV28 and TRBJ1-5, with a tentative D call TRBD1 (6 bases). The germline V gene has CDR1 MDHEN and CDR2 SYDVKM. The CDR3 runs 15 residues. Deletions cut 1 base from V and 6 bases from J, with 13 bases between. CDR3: CASSLYTGTTQPQHF. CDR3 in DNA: TGTGCCAGCAGTTTATATACCGGGACAACTCAGCCCCAGCATTTT.

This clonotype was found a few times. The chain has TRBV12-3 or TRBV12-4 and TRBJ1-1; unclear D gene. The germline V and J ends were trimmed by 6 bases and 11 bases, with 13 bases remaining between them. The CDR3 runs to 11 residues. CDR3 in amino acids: CASRTEVRAFF. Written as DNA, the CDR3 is TGTGCCAGCAGAACAGAGGTGAGGGCTTTCTTT.

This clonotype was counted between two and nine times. CDR3 DNA sequence: TGTGCCAGCAAAGCCCGGACAGGGGTCACAGATACGCAGTATTTT. It encodes CASKARTGVTDTQYF. This chain links TRBV6-5 with TRBJ2-3, with 9 bases identical to TRBD1. The CDR3 runs to 15 residues. After removal of 7 bases from V and 2 bases from J, the junction contained 7 bases not matched to a gene. Germline CDR1 is MNHEY and CDR2 is SVGAGI.

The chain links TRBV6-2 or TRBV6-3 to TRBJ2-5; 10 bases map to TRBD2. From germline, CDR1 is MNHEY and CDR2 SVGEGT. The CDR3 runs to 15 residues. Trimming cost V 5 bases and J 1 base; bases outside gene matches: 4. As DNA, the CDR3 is TGTGCCAGCAGTCCCTGGACTAGCGGCCAAGAGACCCAGTACTTC. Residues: CASSPWTSGQETQYF.

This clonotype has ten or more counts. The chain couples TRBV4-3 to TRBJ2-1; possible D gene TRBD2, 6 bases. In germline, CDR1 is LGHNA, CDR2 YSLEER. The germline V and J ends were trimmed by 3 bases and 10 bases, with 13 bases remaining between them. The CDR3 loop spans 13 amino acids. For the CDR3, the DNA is TGCGCCAGCAGCCAGGACTACCTCAGGGAGCAGTTCTTC. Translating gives CASSQDYLREQFF.

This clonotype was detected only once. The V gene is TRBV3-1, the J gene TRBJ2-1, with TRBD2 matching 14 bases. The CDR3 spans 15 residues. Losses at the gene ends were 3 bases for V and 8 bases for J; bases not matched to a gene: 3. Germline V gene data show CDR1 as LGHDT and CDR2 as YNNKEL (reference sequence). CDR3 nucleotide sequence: TGTGCCAGCAGCCAGACTAGCGGGAGGGCCTATGAGCAGTTCTTC. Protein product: CASSQTSGRAYEQFF.

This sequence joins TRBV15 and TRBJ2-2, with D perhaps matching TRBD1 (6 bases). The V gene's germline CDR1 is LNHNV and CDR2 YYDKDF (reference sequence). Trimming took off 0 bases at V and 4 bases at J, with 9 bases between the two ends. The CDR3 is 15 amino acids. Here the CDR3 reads CATSRDYRATGELFF. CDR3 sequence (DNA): TGTGCCACCAGCAGAGATTACAGGGCCACCGGGGAGCTGTTTTTT.